This entry lists 13 T cell receptor beta chains sequenced from one sample in a study of regulatory T cells in long-lasting Graves disease. iRepertoire HTBI primers and Arm-PCR of CDR3 regions built TCR beta libraries. Each CDR3 protein gets one entry after TCRdb re-called the multiplex PCR reads with MiXCR. In the table there are some 410,000 distinct CDR3 sequences, about 15% of which are singletons. The time point here: newly diagnosed GD, antithyroid drugs for less than 3 months. PBMC-derived RNA was used for the TCR library. In addition, the sample was reused for a study of T cells in Graves' hyperthyroidism and ophthalmopathy.

Sequencing was performed on peripheral blood mononuclear cells (PBMCs), taken at new diagnosis, from a patient treated with antithyroid drugs. Source of these receptors: a woman in her thirties with Graves disease.

This clonotype was counted at least ten times. V and J are TRBV28 and TRBJ1-2; D gene unclear. CDR1 is MDHEN, CDR2 SYDVKM, per germline. Trimming removed 5 bases from V and 4 bases from J, with 14 bases in between. This CDR3 spans 14 amino acids. In nucleotides, the CDR3 is TGTGCCAGCAGTACAAAGACAAGCCGCTATGGCTACACCTTC. It codes for CASSTKTSRYGYTF.

Worth noting for this clonotype: This could be a read error, since a much larger clone is one nucleotide away. J is TRBJ2-5 and V is TRBV3-1; 8 nucleotides align to TRBD2. The CDR3 loop spans 14 amino acids. The germline V gene encodes CDR1 LGHDT and CDR2 YNNKEL (reference sequence). CDR3 loop: CASSPGLASNERFF. CDR3 nucleotides: TGTGCCAGCAGCCCAGGACTAGCCTCCAATGAGCGGTTCTTC.

This clonotype has at least ten counts. This chain uses TRBV12-3 or TRBV12-4 with TRBJ1-6, with D possibly matching TRBD1 (6 bases). This CDR3 region has 14 residues. Trimming removed 5 bases from V and 6 bases from J, with 11 bases in between. In DNA, the CDR3 is TGTGCCAGCAGTCGGACAGTCCTTAATTCACCCCTCCACTTT. Its protein product is CASSRTVLNSPLHF.

The gene calls are TRBV6-5 and TRBJ1-5; TRBD1 matches 7 bases. Germline CDR1 MNHEY, CDR2 SVGAGI. J gave up 5 bases and V 1 base, and 5 bases lay outside the gene matches. The CDR3 sequence is 15 residues long. DNA for the CDR3: TGTGCCAGCAGTTACTTGGGGACAGAGGATCAGCCCCAGCATTTT. It yields the protein CASSYLGTEDQPQHF.

This chain joins TRBV4-2 and TRBJ2-3; 12 bases agree with TRBD2. Germline trimming cut 1 base from V and 3 bases from J; bases unmatched to any gene: 2. The CDR3 extends over 16 amino acids. CDR1 is LGHNA and CDR2 is YNFKEQ in the germline V gene. The CDR3 nucleotides are TGTGCCAGCAGCCAAGTTACTAGCGGGGGGACAGATACGCAGTATTTT. Protein product: CASSQVTSGGTDTQYF.

Many counts were recorded for this clonotype. The chain joins TRBV15 to TRBJ2-7, with 8 bases matching TRBD2. The CDR3 contains 14 residues. The J segment lost 3 bases and the V segment lost 4 bases, leaving 5 bases of the junction unmatched. Germline values: CDR1 LNHNV, CDR2 YYDKDF (reference sequence). CDR3 sequence: CATSKSGSGYEQYF. The CDR3 DNA reads as TGTGCCACCAGCAAAAGCGGGAGTGGCTACGAGCAGTACTTC.

This clonotype occurred a few times. The chain is built from TRBV2 and TRBJ1-4, with D perhaps TRBD1 (5 bases). Germline assignment: CDR1 SNHLY and CDR2 FYNNEI. V was cut by 6 bases and J by 8 bases, with 22 bases left in between. This CDR3 has 16 residues. The CDR3 DNA reads as TGTGCCAGCAGCACCACTGCAACAGGTGAAGGGGAAAAACTGTTTTTT. Its protein product is CASSTTATGEGEKLFF.

This clonotype has ten or more counts. The chain joins TRBV30 to TRBJ1-4, with D tentatively TRBD1 (5 bases). V dropped 5 bases and J dropped 8 bases, with 15 bases sitting between them. Germline CDR1 is GTSNPN and CDR2 is SVGIG (reference sequence). CDR3 size: 13 residues. CDR3 DNA sequence: TGTGCCTGGGGAGGCAGTGGGGGAGAAAAACTGTTTTTT. It codes for CAWGGSGGEKLFF.

This clonotype was seen many times. The chain employs TRBV7-3 and TRBJ1-5, with 7 bases matching TRBD1. Looked up from germline, CDR1 is SGHTA and CDR2 is FQGTGA. Trimming at V came to 4 bases and at J to 7 bases, leaving 13 bases not matched to a gene. The CDR3 totals 16 residues. Here the CDR3 DNA reads TGTGCCAGCAGCTGGGGAGCGCACAGGGGACGACAGCCCCAGCATTTT. The encoded protein is CASSWGAHRGRQPQHF.

With regard to this clonotype: This is likely an artifact of a read error, given a far larger clone one base away. The rearrangement uses TRBV7-8 and TRBJ2-7; no clear D gene. Trimming took off 1 base at V and 7 bases at J, with 8 bases between the two ends. Germline lookup yields CDR1 SGHVS and CDR2 FQNEAQ. CDR3 length: 12 residues. CDR3 region: CASSLVSNEQYF. CDR3 nucleotides: TGTGCCAGCAGCTTAGTGAGCAATGAGCAGTACTTC.

This clonotype occurred many times. V gene TRBV7-8 combines with J gene TRBJ2-1; no clear D. This CDR3 has 14 amino acids. Germline CDR1 and CDR2: SGHVS and FQNEAQ. The ends were cut back, 0 bases at V and 5 bases at J, with 8 bases in the middle. CDR3 DNA sequence: TGTGCCAGCAGCTTAGCGTGGGCTAACAATGAGCAGTTCTTC. It codes for CASSLAWANNEQFF. The full variable domain, its missing parts supplied by reference TRBV7-8 and TRBJ2-1, is GAGVSQSPRYKVAKRGQDVALRCDPISGHVSLFWYQQALGQGPEFLTYFQNEAQLDKSGLPSDRFFAERPEGSVSTLKIQRTQQEDSAVYLCASSLAWANNEQFFGPGTRLTVL.

The sample holds many counts of this clonotype. The chain uses TRBV12-3 or TRBV12-4 and TRBJ1-1, with a possible D match to TRBD1 (6 bases). The CDR3 totals 14 residues. The germline V and J ends were trimmed by 7 bases and 5 bases, with 17 bases remaining between them. CDR3 DNA: TGTGCCAGCACCGCGGGACAACCGGGGACTGAAGCTTTCTTT. This translates into CASTAGQPGTEAFF.

This clonotype has just a few counts. The V gene is TRBV27, the J gene TRBJ1-1, with D maybe TRBD1 (5 bases). The CDR3 has 14 residues. CDR1 is MNHEY, CDR2 SMNVEV, per germline (reference sequence). The V and J ends lost 2 bases and 1 base respectively, with 8 bases between them. This CDR3 is CASSLPGPNTEAFF. As DNA, the CDR3 is TGTGCCAGCAGTTTACCGGGGCCGAACACTGAAGCTTTCTTT.